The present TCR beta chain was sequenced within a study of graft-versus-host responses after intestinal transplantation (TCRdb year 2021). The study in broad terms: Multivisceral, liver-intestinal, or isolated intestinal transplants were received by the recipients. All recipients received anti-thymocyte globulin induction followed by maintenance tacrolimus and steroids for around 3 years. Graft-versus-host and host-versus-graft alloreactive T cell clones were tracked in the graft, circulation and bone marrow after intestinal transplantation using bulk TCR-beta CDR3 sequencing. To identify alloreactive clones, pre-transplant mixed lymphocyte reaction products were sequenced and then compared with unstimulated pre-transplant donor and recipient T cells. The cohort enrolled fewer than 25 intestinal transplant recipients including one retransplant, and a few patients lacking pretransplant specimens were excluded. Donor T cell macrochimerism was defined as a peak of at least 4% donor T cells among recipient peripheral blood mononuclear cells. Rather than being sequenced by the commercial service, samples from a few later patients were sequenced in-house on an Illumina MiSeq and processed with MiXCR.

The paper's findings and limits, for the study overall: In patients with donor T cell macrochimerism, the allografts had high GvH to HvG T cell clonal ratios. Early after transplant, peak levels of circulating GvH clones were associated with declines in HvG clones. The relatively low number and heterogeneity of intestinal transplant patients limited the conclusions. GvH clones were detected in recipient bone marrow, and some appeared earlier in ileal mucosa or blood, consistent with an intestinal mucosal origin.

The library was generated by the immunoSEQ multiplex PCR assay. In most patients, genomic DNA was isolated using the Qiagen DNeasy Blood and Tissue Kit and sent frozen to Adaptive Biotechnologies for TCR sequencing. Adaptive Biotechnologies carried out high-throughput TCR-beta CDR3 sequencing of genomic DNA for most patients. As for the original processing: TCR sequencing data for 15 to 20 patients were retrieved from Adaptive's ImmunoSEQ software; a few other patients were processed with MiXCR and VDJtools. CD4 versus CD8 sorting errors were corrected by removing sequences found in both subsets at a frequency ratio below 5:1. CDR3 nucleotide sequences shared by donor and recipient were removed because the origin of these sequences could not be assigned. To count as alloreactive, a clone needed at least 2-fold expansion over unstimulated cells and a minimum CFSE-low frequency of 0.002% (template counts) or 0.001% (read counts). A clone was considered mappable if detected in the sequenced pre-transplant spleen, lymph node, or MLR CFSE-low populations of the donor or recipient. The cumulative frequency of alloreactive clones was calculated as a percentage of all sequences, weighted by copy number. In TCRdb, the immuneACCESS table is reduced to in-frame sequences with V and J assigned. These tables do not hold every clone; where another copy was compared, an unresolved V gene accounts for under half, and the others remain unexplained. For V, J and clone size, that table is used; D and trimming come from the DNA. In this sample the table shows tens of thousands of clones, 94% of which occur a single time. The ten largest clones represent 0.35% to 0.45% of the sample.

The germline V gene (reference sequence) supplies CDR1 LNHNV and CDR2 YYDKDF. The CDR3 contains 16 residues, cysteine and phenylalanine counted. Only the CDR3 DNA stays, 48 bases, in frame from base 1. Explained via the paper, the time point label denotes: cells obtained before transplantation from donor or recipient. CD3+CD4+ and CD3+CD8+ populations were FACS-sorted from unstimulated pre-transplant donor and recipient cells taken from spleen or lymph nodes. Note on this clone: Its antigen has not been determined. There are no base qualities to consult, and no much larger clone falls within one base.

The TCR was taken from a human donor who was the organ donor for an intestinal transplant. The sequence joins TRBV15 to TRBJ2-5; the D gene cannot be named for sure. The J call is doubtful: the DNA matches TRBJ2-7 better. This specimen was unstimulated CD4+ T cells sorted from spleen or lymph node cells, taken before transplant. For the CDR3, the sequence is CATSSSSWGSSYEQYF. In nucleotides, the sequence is TGTGCCACCAGCAGTTCTTCATGGGGTAGCTCCTACGAGCAGTACTTC.